A selection of T cell receptor beta chains follows, all from one sample in a study of cytomegalovirus exposure and HLA in healthy donors. Sequencing used immunoSEQ multiplex PCR; TCRdb keeps in-frame clones, though not all of them. The sample includes just over 150,000 clones, around 84% of them seen just once. Sequenced sample: PBMCs. These receptors all stem from a man younger than 35 in good health and CMV-seronegative. Both conserved end residues are part of each CDR3. The D gene is left open where the match is weak. A row's size may be missing; if present it is once, few, many or a size class.

NA	TRBV5-1	TRBJ2-7	TRBD2	CASSFLAGGNYEQYF	TGCGCCAGCAGCTTCCTAGCGGGAGGGAACTACGAGCAGTACTTC
NA	TRBV5-1	TRBJ2-5	TRBD2	CASSFETSGQETQYF	TGCGCCAGCAGCTTCGAGACTAGCGGGCAAGAGACCCAGTACTTC
NA	TRBV9	TRBJ2-1	TRBD2	CASSGTSGNEQFF	TGTGCCAGCAGCGGGACTAGCGGGAATGAGCAGTTCTTC
NA	TRBV18	TRBJ1-2	NA	CASSRQGADGYTF	TGTGCCAGCTCACGACAAGGGGCCGATGGCTACACCTTC
NA	TRBV11-2	TRBJ1-1	NA	CASSWPRNTEAFF	TGTGCCAGCAGCTGGCCCAGGAACACTGAAGCTTTCTTT
NA	TRBV28	TRBJ2-1	TRBD2	CASAARESRNEQFF	TGTGCCAGCGCGGCGCGGGAGTCACGGAATGAGCAGTTCTTC
few	TRBV10-3	TRBJ2-1	NA	CAISTGSSEQFF	TGTGCCATCAGTACCGGGTCGAGTGAGCAGTTCTTC
NA	TRBV30	TRBJ1-1	NA	CAWSDGSYTEAFF	TGTGCCTGGAGTGATGGGAGTTACACTGAAGCTTTCTTT
NA	TRBV27	TRBJ2-7	TRBD2	CASSSLSSGSYEQYF	TGTGCCAGCAGTTCCCTCTCGAGCGGGAGCTACGAGCAGTACTTC
NA	TRBV9	TRBJ1-6	TRBD1	CASSATGDGSPLHF	TGTGCCAGCAGCGCCACAGGGGATGGTTCACCCCTCCACTTT
NA	TRBV5-4	TRBJ1-6	TRBD1	CASSLDRGNSPLHF	TGTGCCAGCAGCCTAGACAGGGGGAACTCACCCCTCCACTTT
NA	TRBV12-5	TRBJ2-4	NA	CASGLVLGGLAKNIQYF	TGTGCTAGTGGTTTGGTACTCGGGGGACTAGCCAAAAACATTCAGTACTTC
NA	TRBV9	TRBJ1-1	NA	CASSNREVRGEAEAFF	TGTGCCAGCAGTAATAGGGAGGTTCGGGGGGAGGCTGAAGCTTTCTTT
once	TRBV7-9	TRBJ2-3	NA	CASSARVIGADTQYF	TGTGCCAGCAGCGCGAGGGTCATTGGGGCAGATACGCAGTATTTT
NA	TRBV11-2	TRBJ2-5	NA	CASSSLQGRREAQYF	TGTGCCAGCAGCTCCCTACAGGGACGAAGAGAGGCCCAGTACTTC
NA	TRBV5-5	TRBJ1-6	TRBD1	CASSSRTGSSYNSPLHF	TGTGCCAGCAGCTCTCGGACAGGGAGCTCCTATAATTCACCCCTCCACTTT
NA	TRBV29-1	TRBJ1-2	NA	CSVPGPHNYGYTF	TGCAGCGTCCCCGGTCCGCATAACTATGGCTACACCTTC
once	TRBV19	TRBJ1-5	TRBD1	CASSIRDRVSQPQHF	TGTGCCAGTAGTATCCGGGACAGGGTGAGTCAGCCCCAGCATTTT
NA	TRBV7-9	TRBJ1-1	NA	CASREGAHPEAFF	TGTGCCAGCAGGGAAGGGGCTCATCCTGAAGCTTTCTTC
NA	TRBV7-9	TRBJ2-5	TRBD2	CASSWFLAGVGETQYF	TGTGCCAGCAGCTGGTTCCTAGCGGGAGTGGGGGAGACCCAGTACTTC
NA	TRBV25-1	TRBJ1-2	TRBD1	CASSEYFQGADPGYTF	TGTGCCAGCAGTGAATACTTCCAGGGGGCAGATCCTGGCTACACCTTC
NA	TRBV18	TRBJ1-5	NA	CASSTGTTSNQPQHF	TGTGCCAGCTCAACCGGGACTACTAGCAATCAGCCCCAGCATTTT
NA	TRBV11-2	TRBJ2-7	NA	CASSLAEGPSYEQYF	TGTGCCAGCAGCTTAGCGGAGGGACCTTCCTACGAGCAGTACTTC
NA	TRBV28	TRBJ2-7	NA	CASSLPGRPRPLEQYF	TGTGCCAGCAGTTTACCCGGCAGACCTAGACCTCTCGAGCAGTACTTC
NA	TRBV19	TRBJ2-7	NA	CASTGFGEQYF	TGTGCCAGCACAGGGTTCGGCGAGCAGTACTTC
NA	TRBV7-2	TRBJ1-2	TRBD1	CASSLEQGDYGYTF	TGTGCCAGCAGCTTAGAACAGGGGGACTATGGCTACACCTTC
NA	TRBV25-1	TRBJ1-6	NA	CASSPTGSPSSPLHF	TGTGCCAGCAGTCCAACCGGGAGCCCAAGCTCACCCCTCCACTTT
NA	TRBV7-2	TRBJ2-1	TRBD2	CASSLGTSRYNEQFF	TGTGCCAGCAGCCTCGGGACTAGCCGCTACAATGAGCAGTTCTTC
NA	TRBV2	TRBJ1-2	NA	CASSGWGGYGYTF	TGTGCCAGCAGTGGTTGGGGGGGCTATGGCTACACCTTC
NA	TRBV19	TRBJ2-1	TRBD2	CASSGRLYNEQFF	TGTGCCAGTAGCGGGAGGCTTTACAATGAGCAGTTCTTC